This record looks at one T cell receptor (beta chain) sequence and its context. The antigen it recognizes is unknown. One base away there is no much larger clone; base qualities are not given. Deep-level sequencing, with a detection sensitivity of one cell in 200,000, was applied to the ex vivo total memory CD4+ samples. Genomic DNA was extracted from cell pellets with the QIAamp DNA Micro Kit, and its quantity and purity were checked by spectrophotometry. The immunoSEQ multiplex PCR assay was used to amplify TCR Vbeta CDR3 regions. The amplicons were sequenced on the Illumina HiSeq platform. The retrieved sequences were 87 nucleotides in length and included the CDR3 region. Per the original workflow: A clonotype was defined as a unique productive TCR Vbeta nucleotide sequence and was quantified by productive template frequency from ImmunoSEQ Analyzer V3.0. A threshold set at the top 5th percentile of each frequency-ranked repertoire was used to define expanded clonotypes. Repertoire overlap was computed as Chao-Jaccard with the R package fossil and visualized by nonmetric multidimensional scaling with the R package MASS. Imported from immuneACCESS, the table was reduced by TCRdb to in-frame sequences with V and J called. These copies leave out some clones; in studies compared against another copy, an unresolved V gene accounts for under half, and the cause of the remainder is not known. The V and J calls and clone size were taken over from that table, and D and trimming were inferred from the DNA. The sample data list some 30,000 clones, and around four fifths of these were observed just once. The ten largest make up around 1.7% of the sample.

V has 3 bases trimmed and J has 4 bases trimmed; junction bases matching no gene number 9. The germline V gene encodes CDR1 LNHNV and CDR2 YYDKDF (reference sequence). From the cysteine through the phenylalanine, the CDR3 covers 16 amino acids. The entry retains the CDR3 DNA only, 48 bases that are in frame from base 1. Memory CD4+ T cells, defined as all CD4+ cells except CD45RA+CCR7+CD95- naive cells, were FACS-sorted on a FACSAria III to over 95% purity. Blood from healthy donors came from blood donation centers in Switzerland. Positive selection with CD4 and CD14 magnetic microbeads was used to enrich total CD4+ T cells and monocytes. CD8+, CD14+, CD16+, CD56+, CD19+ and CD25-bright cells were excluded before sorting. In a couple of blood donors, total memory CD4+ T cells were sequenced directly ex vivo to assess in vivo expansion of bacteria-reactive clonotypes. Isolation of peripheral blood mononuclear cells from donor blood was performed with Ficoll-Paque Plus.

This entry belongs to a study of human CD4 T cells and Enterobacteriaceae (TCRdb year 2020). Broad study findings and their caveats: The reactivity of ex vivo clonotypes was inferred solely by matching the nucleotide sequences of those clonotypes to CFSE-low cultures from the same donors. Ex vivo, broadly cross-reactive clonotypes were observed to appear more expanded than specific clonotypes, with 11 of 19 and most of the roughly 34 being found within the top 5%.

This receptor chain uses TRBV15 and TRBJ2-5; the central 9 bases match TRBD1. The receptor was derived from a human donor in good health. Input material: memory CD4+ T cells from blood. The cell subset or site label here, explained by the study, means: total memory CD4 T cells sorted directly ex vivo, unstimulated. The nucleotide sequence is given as TGTGCCACCAGCAGGGCCGGACAGGGGACGGGAGAGACCCAGTACTTC. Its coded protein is CATSRAGQGTGETQYF.